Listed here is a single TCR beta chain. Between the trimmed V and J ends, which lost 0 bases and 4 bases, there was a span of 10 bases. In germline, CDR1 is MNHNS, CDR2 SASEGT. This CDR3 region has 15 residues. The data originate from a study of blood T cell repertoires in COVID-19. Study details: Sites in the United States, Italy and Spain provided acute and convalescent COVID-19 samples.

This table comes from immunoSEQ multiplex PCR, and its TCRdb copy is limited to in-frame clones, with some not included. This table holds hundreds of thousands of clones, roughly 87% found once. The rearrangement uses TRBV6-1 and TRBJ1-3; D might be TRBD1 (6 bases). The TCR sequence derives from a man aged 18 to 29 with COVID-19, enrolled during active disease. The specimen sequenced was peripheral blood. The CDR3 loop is CASSEARGSGNTIYF. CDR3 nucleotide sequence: TGTGCCAGCAGTGAAGCGAGGGGGTCGGGAAACACCATATATTTT.